These T cell receptor beta chains were read from a single sample in a study of monozygotic twins with inflammatory bowel disease. No DNA is given; TCRdb re-called the 5' RACE reads and lists each CDR3 protein once. The sample totals fewer than 450,000 distinct CDR3 sequences. The sample taken for sequencing was blood. Receptors were obtained from a human donor with ulcerative colitis or Crohn's disease, or a healthy co-twin of an affected twin (not recorded which). Each CDR3 is given with its conserved first and last residue.

V	J	CDR3
TRBV3-1	TRBJ2-2	CASSHLNTGGTGELFF
TRBV5-1	TRBJ2-1	CASSLEKGARYNEQFF
TRBV7-8	TRBJ2-2	CASTPSGSGSGELFF
TRBV9	TRBJ2-1	CASSVVGSGTYNEQFF
TRBV7-2	TRBJ1-3	CASSSRGGSPSGNTIYF
TRBV12-3/TRBV12-4	TRBJ1-5	CASSLVGQGNQPQHF
TRBV2	TRBJ2-5	CASGELARGGETQYF
TRBV25-1	TRBJ2-5	CASSEGARETQYF
TRBV11-2	TRBJ2-2	CASSSRPILAGGPGTGELFF
TRBV20-1	TRBJ2-1	CSARGPHDSYNEQFF
TRBV20-1	TRBJ2-1	CSANMGLARYNEQFF
TRBV25-1	TRBJ2-7	CASMRQNPYEQYF
TRBV9	TRBJ2-7	CASSKDSGGANEQYF
TRBV6-5	TRBJ1-6	CASSYSFGTGQSPLHF
TRBV4-2	TRBJ2-7	CASSLSTGTSYEQYF
TRBV18	TRBJ2-5	CASSPRDETQYF
TRBV27	TRBJ2-5	CASSRGPYMYQETQYF
TRBV6-4	TRBJ2-5	CASSELAGGRETQYF
TRBV30	TRBJ1-2	CAFLGGLNGYTF
TRBV5-1	TRBJ2-5	CASSSDGGSFETQYF
TRBV7-9	TRBJ2-5	CASSPRDGERAQYF
TRBV28	TRBJ2-7	CASSEQGARSYEQYF
TRBV5-1	TRBJ2-1	CASSPQELRNEQFF
TRBV20-1	TRBJ1-6	CSAIEGGQSGTGYSPLHF
TRBV5-1	TRBJ2-1	CASSSGDRGVYNEQFF
TRBV21-1	TRBJ1-4	CASSNRDSATNEKLFF
TRBV6-5	TRBJ1-3	CASSYSTGYGNTIYF
TRBV20-1	TRBJ2-4	CSARERRPERDIQYF
TRBV7-9	TRBJ2-5	CASTSTGSGGSLETQYF
TRBV12-3/TRBV12-4	TRBJ1-2	CASSYRAGGGYTF
TRBV7-2	TRBJ2-2	CASSLGLAGGGTGELFF
TRBV29-1	TRBJ2-1	CSAGGLGEQFF
TRBV30	TRBJ1-4	CAWQPPGQGDEKLFF
TRBV25-1	TRBJ2-7	CASSGTGTYEQYF
TRBV7-9	TRBJ1-4	CASSLDGTGARKLFF
TRBV20-1	TRBJ2-3	CSAAGTSVPDTQYF
TRBV4-2	TRBJ2-1	CASSQAGAASDNEQFF
TRBV5-1	TRBJ2-2	CASSSTGTSGATGELFF
TRBV4-1	TRBJ2-5	CASSQRGQEQETQYF
TRBV7-9	TRBJ2-7	CASSLTGNEQYF
TRBV7-8	TRBJ2-7	CASSLVGSGVLSYEQYF
TRBV5-6	TRBJ2-7	CASSLAGGVNEQYF
TRBV12-3/TRBV12-4	TRBJ1-1	CASSLIFGEFEAFF
TRBV12-3/TRBV12-4	TRBJ1-6	CASSLGIPLHF
TRBV12-3/TRBV12-4	TRBJ2-5	CASSLEFRAASETQYF
TRBV10-3	TRBJ1-5	CAISDIDTDNQPQHF
TRBV27	TRBJ1-1	CASSPNLGTNAFF
TRBV13	TRBJ1-6	CASRPGTGDNSPLHF
TRBV6-5	TRBJ2-1	CASSYSFSRGTGAEQFF